The clone carrying this T cell receptor beta chain was found a few times. Its antigen is undetermined. This record comes from a study of spatial heterogeneity in lung cancer. Study summary: TCR and UMI combinations that were unique each appeared, on average, more than ten times in raw reads. Overall study results and limits: Tumor TCRs that were ubiquitous and expanded showed up in blood more at resection than follow-up.

Every TCR cDNA molecule bore its own unique molecular identifier. TCRdb re-called the 5' RACE reads through MiXCR, storing one row per CDR3 protein. In the table there are 75,000 to 85,000 distinct CDR3 sequences, roughly a fifth of which are singletons. Specified time point: sample taken at primary tumor resection. Sequencing of whole RNA from tumor, nontumor lung or frozen PBMC involved no sorting. The cohort: over 65 early-stage, untreated non-small cell lung cancer patients. Trimming left V 7 bases short and J 2 bases short, with 14 bases between. The CDR3 totals 14 residues. Germline V gives CDR1 KGHDR, CDR2 SFDVKD.

The TCR sequence derives from a male donor with early-stage non-small cell lung cancer. This chain joins TRBV24-1 and TRBJ2-7; a weak D match, TRBD1 (6 bases). This specimen was PBMCs, taken at surgery. The CDR3, as DNA: TGTGCCACCAGATCTAACAGGGAAACCTACGAGCAGTACTTC. The encoded protein is CATRSNRETYEQYF.